This T cell receptor beta chain was recorded in a study of blood T cell repertoires in COVID-19. Study summary: Collection of acute and convalescent COVID-19 samples took place in the United States, Italy and Spain. Sources were T cells, B-cell-depleted T cells, or PBMCs; the material itself was cDNA or gDNA.

Trimming cost V 0 bases and J 6 bases, with 6 bases left between them. CDR1 and CDR2 from the germline V gene are ENHRY and SYGVKD. CDR3 size: 13 residues. In the authors' workflow: Amplification with reference gene primers provided the estimates of nucleated cell counts. Produced via immunoSEQ multiplex PCR; TCRdb's table is partial and in-frame only. V and J calls and clone size are copied from that table; D and trimming were computed from the DNA. The table shows hundreds of thousands of clones, with 85% to 90% occurring only once. The study assigned cohorts using participant-reported clinical history.

V is TRBV10-3 and J is TRBJ1-5, with unresolved D. This TCR came from a woman under 30 with acute COVID-19. Sequenced: PBMCs or T cells enriched from blood (not recorded which). As DNA, the CDR3 is TGTGCCATCAGTGAGTCGATTAGTCAGCCCCAGCATTTT. It codes for CAISESISQPQHF.